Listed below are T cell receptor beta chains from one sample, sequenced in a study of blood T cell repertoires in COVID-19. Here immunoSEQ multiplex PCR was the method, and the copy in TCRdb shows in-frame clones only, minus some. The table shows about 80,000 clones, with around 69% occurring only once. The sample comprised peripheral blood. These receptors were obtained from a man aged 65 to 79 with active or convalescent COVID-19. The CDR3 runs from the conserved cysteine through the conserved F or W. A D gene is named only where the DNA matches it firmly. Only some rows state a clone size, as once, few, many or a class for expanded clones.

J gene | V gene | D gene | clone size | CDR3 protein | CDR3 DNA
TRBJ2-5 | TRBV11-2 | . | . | CASSLGPTGGETQYF | TGTGCCAGCAGCTTAGGCCCTACTGGGGGGGAGACCCAGTACTTC
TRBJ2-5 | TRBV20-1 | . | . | CSATTEETQYF | TGCAGTGCTACCACAGAAGAGACCCAGTACTTC
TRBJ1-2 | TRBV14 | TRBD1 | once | CASSQHNDRAGYTF | TGTGCCAGCAGCCAACACAATGACAGGGCTGGCTACACCTTC
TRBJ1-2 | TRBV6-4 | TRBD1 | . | CASSPGTGQNYGYTF | TGTGCCAGCAGTCCCGGGACAGGGCAAAACTATGGCTACACCTTC
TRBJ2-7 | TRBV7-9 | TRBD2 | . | CASSFGGGHEQYF | TGTGCCAGCAGCTTTGGGGGAGGGCACGAGCAGTACTTC
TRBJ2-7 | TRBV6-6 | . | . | CASIPQSGGEQYF | TGTGCCAGCATCCCGCAGTCAGGAGGGGAGCAGTACTTC
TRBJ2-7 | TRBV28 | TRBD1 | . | CASTLMTGSSYEQYF | TGTGCCAGCACCCTAATGACAGGGTCATCCTACGAGCAGTACTTC
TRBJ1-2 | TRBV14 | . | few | CASSQDYRGSGGYTF | TGTGCCAGCAGCCAAGATTATAGGGGTTCAGGTGGCTACACCTTC
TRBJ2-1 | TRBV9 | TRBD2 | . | CASSTLAGAPPDEQFF | TGTGCCAGCAGCACCCTAGCGGGGGCCCCTCCGGATGAGCAGTTCTTC
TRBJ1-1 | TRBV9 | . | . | CASSGQRTGRAFF | TGTGCCAGCAGCGGACAGAGAACGGGGAGGGCTTTCTTT
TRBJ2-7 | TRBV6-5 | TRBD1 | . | CASSYGGQGVTYEQYF | TGTGCCAGCAGTTACGGGGGACAGGGGGTTACCTACGAGCAGTACTTC
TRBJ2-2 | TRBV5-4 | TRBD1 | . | CASSSRQGKDTGELFF | TGTGCCAGCAGCTCGAGACAGGGGAAGGACACCGGGGAGCTGTTTTTT
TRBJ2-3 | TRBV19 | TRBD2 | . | CATGTSTSTDTQYF | TGTGCCACCGGGACTAGCACCAGCACAGATACGCAGTATTTT
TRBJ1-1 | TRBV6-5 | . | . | CASSYSGRVTEAFF | TGTGCCAGCAGTTACTCTGGCAGGGTCACTGAAGCTTTCTTT
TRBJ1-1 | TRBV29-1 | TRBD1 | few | CSVNRGLDTEAFF | TGCAGCGTTAACAGGGGATTGGACACTGAAGCTTTCTTT
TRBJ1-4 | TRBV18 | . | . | CASSPSATNEKLFF | TGTGCCAGCTCACCATCGGCAACTAATGAAAAACTGTTTTTT
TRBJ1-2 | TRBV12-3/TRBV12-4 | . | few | CASRLTANYGYTF | TGTGCCAGTCGACTGACAGCCAACTATGGCTACACCTTC
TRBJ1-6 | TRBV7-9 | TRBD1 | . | CASSWDRVNNSPLHF | TGTGCCAGCAGCTGGGACAGGGTTAATAATTCACCCCTCCACTTT
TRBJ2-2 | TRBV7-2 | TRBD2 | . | CASSLVGGANTGELFF | TGTGCCAGCAGCTTAGTCGGGGGGGCGAACACCGGGGAGCTGTTTTTT
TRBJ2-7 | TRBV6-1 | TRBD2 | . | CASSEVAGGTYEQYF | TGTGCCAGCAGTGAAGTTGCGGGGGGGACCTACGAGCAGTACTTC
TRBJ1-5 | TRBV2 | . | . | CASSERVGNQPQHF | TGTGCCAGCAGTGAACGGGTCGGGAATCAGCCCCAGCATTTT
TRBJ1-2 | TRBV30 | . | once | CAWSLIQGRGYTF | TGTGCCTGGAGTCTTATACAGGGACGTGGCTACACCTTC
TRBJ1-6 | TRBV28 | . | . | CASSWGGNSPLHF | TGTGCCAGCAGTTGGGGGGGAAATTCACCCCTCCACTTT
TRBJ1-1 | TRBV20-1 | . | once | CSVGAVTEAFF | TGCAGTGTAGGGGCTGTCACTGAAGCTTTCTTT
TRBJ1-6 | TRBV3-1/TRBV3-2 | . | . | CASSQNPGGRNSPLHF | TGTGCCAGCAGCCAAAACCCCGGGGGTCGGAATTCACCCCTCCACTTT
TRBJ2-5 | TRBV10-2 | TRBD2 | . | CASSESGDSGGGKTQYF | TGCGCCAGCAGTGAGTCGGGTGACAGCGGGGGAGGGAAGACCCAGTACTTC
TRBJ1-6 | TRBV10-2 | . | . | CASSESKASPLHF | TGCGCCAGCAGTGAGTCGAAAGCATCTCCCCTCCACTTT
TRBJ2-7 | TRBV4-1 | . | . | CASSQELSTIAEIVQYF | TGCGCCAGCAGCCAAGAACTTTCGACTATCGCAGAGATAGTGCAGTACTTC
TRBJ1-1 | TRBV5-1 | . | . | CASSLTVGVELTEAFF | TGCGCCAGCAGCTTGACTGTAGGGGTTGAGTTGACTGAAGCTTTCTTT
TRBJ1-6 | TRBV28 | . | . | CASSLSWSGNSPLHF | TGTGCCAGCAGTTTATCGTGGTCAGGCAATTCACCCCTCCACTTT
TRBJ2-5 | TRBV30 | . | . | CAWRGRGETQYF | TGTGCCTGGAGGGGCCGAGGGGAGACCCAGTACTTC
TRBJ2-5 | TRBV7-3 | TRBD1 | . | CASNSQGLTQYF | TGTGCCAGCAACTCACAGGGGTTGACCCAGTACTTC
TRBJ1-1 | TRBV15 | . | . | CATSPRTALSRSAFF | TGTGCCACCAGCCCTAGGACAGCGCTGAGCCGATCGGCTTTCTTT
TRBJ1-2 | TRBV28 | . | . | CASSEVGQSNYGYTF | TGTGCCAGCAGTGAGGTCGGACAGTCTAACTATGGCTACACCTTC
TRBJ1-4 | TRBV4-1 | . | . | CASSHKTGNNEKLFF | TGCGCCAGCAGCCACAAGACAGGCAACAATGAAAAACTGTTTTTT
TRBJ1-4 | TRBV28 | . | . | CASSRMLALNEKLFF | TGTGCCAGCAGCCGTATGTTGGCCTTGAATGAAAAACTGTTTTTT
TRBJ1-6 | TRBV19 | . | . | CASTDSASYSYNSPLHF | TGTGCCAGTACGGACAGTGCTTCTTATTCCTATAATTCACCCCTCCACTTT
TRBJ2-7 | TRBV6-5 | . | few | CASSSQGREQYF | TGTGCCAGCAGTTCACAGGGCCGCGAGCAGTACTTC
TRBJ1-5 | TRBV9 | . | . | CASSGASYNQPQHF | TGTGCCAGCAGCGGGGCCTCCTACAATCAGCCCCAGCATTTT
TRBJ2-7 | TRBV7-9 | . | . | CASSPRTVDEQYF | TGTGCCAGCAGCCCGAGGACTGTCGACGAGCAGTACTTC
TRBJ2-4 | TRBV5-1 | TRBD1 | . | CASSLVGQGGAKNIQYF | TGCGCCAGCAGCTTGGTCGGACAGGGGGGAGCCAAAAACATTCAGTACTTC
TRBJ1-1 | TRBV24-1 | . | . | CATSDSRGGYEAFF | TGTGCCACCAGTGATTCGCGGGGAGGTTACGAAGCTTTCTTT
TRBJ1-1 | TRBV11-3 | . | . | CASSLDRGTEAFF | TGTGCCAGCAGCTTAGATCGGGGTACTGAAGCTTTCTTT
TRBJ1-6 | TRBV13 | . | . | CASSNQGFNNSPLHF | TGTGCCAGCAGCAATCAGGGGTTCAATAATTCACCCCTCCACTTT
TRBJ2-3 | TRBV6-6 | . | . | CASRSRESRADTQYF | TGTGCCAGCAGATCTCGGGAGTCGCGGGCAGATACGCAGTATTTT
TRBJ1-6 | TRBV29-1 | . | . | CSVRYGVSNSPLHF | TGCAGCGTCCGCTACGGGGTTTCTAATTCACCCCTCCACTTT
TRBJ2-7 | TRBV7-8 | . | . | CASSMDSISYEQYF | TGTGCCAGCAGCATGGACAGTATCTCCTACGAGCAGTACTTC
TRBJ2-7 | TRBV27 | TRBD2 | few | CASSLTGRGSSYEQYF | TGTGCCAGCAGTTTAACTGGGAGGGGAAGCTCCTACGAGCAGTACTTC